Listed below are T cell receptor beta chains from one sample, sequenced in a study of identical twins. Using its own MiXCR run on the 5' RACE reads, TCRdb lists one record per CDR3 protein. Altogether fewer than 650,000 distinct CDR3 sequences are present, around 9.6% being singletons, with the ten largest covering approximately 3.2%. These data were also reused for a study on yellow fever vaccine responses in identical twins.

The material sequenced was PBMCs. Receptors originate from a woman younger than 35 in good health. The CDR3 runs from the conserved cysteine through the conserved F or W. A D gene is named only where the DNA matches it firmly. Not every row has a clone size; where given, it reads once, few, many or a size class.

TRBV2	TRBJ2-7	TRBD2	17	many	TGTGCCAGCAGGTCGGGACTAGCGGGACTTAGCAGGTACGAGCAGTACTTC	CASRSGLAGLSRYEQYF
TRBV6-2/TRBV6-3	TRBJ2-3	-	11	-	TGTGCCAACATACCAGCAGATACGCAGTATTTT	CANIPADTQYF
TRBV6-2/TRBV6-3	TRBJ2-1	TRBD2	17	-	TGTGCCAGCAGACCTTTTCCGGGACTAGCGGGATTTTATGAGCAGTTCTTC	CASRPFPGLAGFYEQFF
TRBV2	TRBJ2-5	TRBD1	14	-	TGTGCCAGCAGGGCTACAGGGGGCCAGGAGACCCAGTACTTC	CASRATGGQETQYF
TRBV9	TRBJ2-7	-	14	few	TGTGCCAGCAGCGCACAGGGAGATGACTACGAGCAGTACTTC	CASSAQGDDYEQYF
TRBV4-1	TRBJ2-1	-	16	many	TGCGCCAGCAGCCAAGTGGACTTGATATCTTACAATGAGCAGTTCTTC	CASSQVDLISYNEQFF
TRBV7-6	TRBJ2-1	TRBD2	15	-	TGTGCCAGCAGCTTAATGCCTAGCGGGGGGAATGAGCAGTTCTTC	CASSLMPSGGNEQFF
TRBV27	TRBJ2-5	-	14	-	TGTGCCAGCTCCGTGGTGTCGGGGGAAAAGACCCAGTACTTC	CASSVVSGEKTQYF
TRBV29-1	TRBJ1-2	-	17	-	TGCAGCGTTGAAGAGGTGGCAGGGGACTACGCAATCAGTGGCTACACCTTC	CSVEEVAGDYAISGYTF
TRBV6-2/TRBV6-3	TRBJ2-7	-	15	-	TGTGCCAGCACTAGGGGGTCTAGCGAAGCCTACGAGCAGTACTTC	CASTRGSSEAYEQYF
TRBV20-1	TRBJ2-7	-	12	-	TGCAGTGCTAGAGGGACTATCTACGAGCAGTACTTC	CSARGTIYEQYF
TRBV7-9	TRBJ2-5	TRBD2	16	few	TGTGCCAGCAGCTTACCGGGACTAGCGTTTCAAGAGACCCAGTACTTC	CASSLPGLAFQETQYF
TRBV19	TRBJ2-1	-	17	-	TGTGCCAGTAGTAAGTCGGCCATCCCGATGACAAACAATGAGCAGTTCTTC	CASSKSAIPMTNNEQFF
TRBV7-6	TRBJ2-3	TRBD1	18	once	TGTGCCAGCAGCCAACGAGCCTCCGGGACAGGGGGGACAGATACGCAGTATTTT	CASSQRASGTGGTDTQYF
TRBV9	TRBJ2-6	-	18	-	TGTGCCAGCAGCGTAGGAACAGCGCTACCTGGGGGGGCCAACGTCCTGACTTTC	CASSVGTALPGGANVLTF
TRBV7-8	TRBJ2-2	-	14	-	TGTGCCAGCAGCTTAGAGGAAAACACCGGGGAGCTGTTTTTT	CASSLEENTGELFF
TRBV7-9	TRBJ1-1	-	12	-	TGTGCCAGCAGCTTAGAGGAACTTGGGCCTTTCTTT	CASSLEELGPFF
TRBV7-2	TRBJ2-7	-	15	few	TGTGCCAGCAGCTTAAGTCGGTCGGTAGCCCACGAGCAGTACTTC	CASSLSRSVAHEQYF
TRBV29-1	TRBJ1-2	TRBD1	11	many	TGCAGCGGCCAGACAGGGATCGGCTACACCTTC	CSGQTGIGYTF
TRBV5-1	TRBJ2-7	-	14	-	TGCGCCAGCAGCTCTACCGGGACGGACTACGAGCAGTACTTC	CASSSTGTDYEQYF
TRBV5-1	TRBJ2-7	-	15	-	TGCGCCAGCAGCTCCCCAGGGGGGATCTCCTACGAGCAGTACTTC	CASSSPGGISYEQYF
TRBV9	TRBJ2-5	TRBD2	18	-	TGTGCCAGCAGCGTTTCAACTAGCGGGGGAAGATCCCAAGAGACCCAGTACTTC	CASSVSTSGGRSQETQYF
TRBV28	TRBJ2-2	TRBD2	18	many	TGTGCCAGCAGTTTTCTGGGACTAGCGGGAGAGAACACCGGGGAGCTGTTTTTT	CASSFLGLAGENTGELFF
TRBV27	TRBJ2-3	-	18	few	TGTGCCAGCACGCCCGCTTTCGGGTTAGTCTCTAGCACAGATACGCAGTATTTT	CASTPAFGLVSSTDTQYF
TRBV29-1	TRBJ1-1	-	12	many	TGCAGCGTTGACGCGAGGAACACTGAAGCTTTCTTT	CSVDARNTEAFF
TRBV29-1	TRBJ2-6	-	12	-	TGCAGCGTTGATCTGGGGGCCAACGTCCTGACTTTC	CSVDLGANVLTF
TRBV19	TRBJ1-5	TRBD1	14	-	TGTGCCAGTAGCACTGCGGACAGGCATCAGCCCCAGCATTTT	CASSTADRHQPQHF
TRBV11-2	TRBJ2-2	TRBD2	18	few	TGTGCCAGCAGCCCCCACCCCCCCAGCGGGGCGAACACCGGGGAGCTGTTTTTT	CASSPHPPSGANTGELFF
TRBV2	TRBJ1-2	-	16	-	TGTGCCAGCACCGGGGAGGAGGTTATTGCTAACTATGGCTACACCTTC	CASTGEEVIANYGYTF
TRBV12-3/TRBV12-4	TRBJ2-2	-	13	-	TGTGCCAGCAGTCAGAGCGGGACCGGGGAGCTGTTTTTT	CASSQSGTGELFF
TRBV12-3/TRBV12-4	TRBJ1-1	-	15	many	TGTGCCAGCAGTCTCCAGGGGAGAGAGGACACTGAAGCTTTCTTT	CASSLQGREDTEAFF
TRBV6-1	TRBJ2-2	TRBD1	15	many	TGTGCCAGCAGCCCAGGGGGCGCCCCGCCCGGGGAGCTGTTTTTT	CASSPGGAPPGELFF
TRBV7-9	TRBJ1-5	-	14	few	TGTGCCAGCAGCTCCCGGGACCTTAATCAGCCCCAGCATTTT	CASSSRDLNQPQHF
TRBV9	TRBJ2-2	-	16	few	TGTGCCAGCAGCGTACCCACTGGCGGAAACACCGGGGAGCTGTTTTTT	CASSVPTGGNTGELFF
TRBV20-1	TRBJ2-3	TRBD2	16	-	TGCAGTGCTAGGTGGCTAGCGGGACGTAGCACAGATACGCAGTATTTT	CSARWLAGRSTDTQYF
TRBV29-1	TRBJ2-7	TRBD1	11	few	TGCAGCGCCAGACAGGGTGGCGAGCAGTACTTC	CSARQGGEQYF
TRBV29-1	TRBJ2-2	TRBD1	19	once	TGCAGCGTTGAAGATCAAGACGCCTCGACAGGGGACATCACCGGGGAGCTGTTTTTT	CSVEDQDASTGDITGELFF
TRBV7-9	TRBJ2-5	-	14	few	TGTGCCAGCAGCTTAGCGGAGGAACCGACGGCCCAGTACTTC	CASSLAEEPTAQYF
TRBV12-3/TRBV12-4	TRBJ2-7	-	13	few	TGTGCCAGCAGCCCCTCGGGGCGAGGGGAGCAGTACTTC	CASSPSGRGEQYF
TRBV24-1	TRBJ2-1	TRBD2	15	many	TGTGCCACCAGTGACCAGACGGTAGCGGGAGGTGAGCAGTTCTTC	CATSDQTVAGGEQFF
TRBV9	TRBJ1-1	TRBD1	14	few	TGTGCCAGCAGGAGGGGTAGGGGGCACACTGAAGCTTTCTTT	CASRRGRGHTEAFF
TRBV5-1	TRBJ2-7	TRBD1	15	few	TGCGCCAGCAGCTTGGAGGACAGGGACCTCGACGGGCAGTACTTC	CASSLEDRDLDGQYF
TRBV19	TRBJ2-7	TRBD1	15	-	TGTGCCTCGACTGCCTCGGACAGGGGGCTCTACGAGCAGTACTTC	CASTASDRGLYEQYF
TRBV10-3	TRBJ2-1	TRBD2	15	-	TGTGCCATCAGCGAACTAGCGGGAGTCAGCAATGAGCAGTTCTTC	CAISELAGVSNEQFF
TRBV12-3/TRBV12-4	TRBJ2-1	TRBD1	15	few	TGTGCCACCTACCCGCCGGGACAGGTCTTTAATGAGCAGTTCTTC	CATYPPGQVFNEQFF
TRBV11-2	TRBJ2-3	-	15	many	TGTGCCAGCAGCTTAGACCGGTTGGGCCCAGATACGCAGTATTTT	CASSLDRLGPDTQYF
TRBV27	TRBJ2-5	TRBD2	14	-	TGTGCCAGCAGTAAGGGGCAGGGAGGGGAGACCCAGTACTTC	CASSKGQGGETQYF
TRBV20-1	TRBJ2-7	-	15	-	TGCAGTGCGAGAGGGTTCGGGGGGCCATCCTACGAGCAGTACTTC	CSARGFGGPSYEQYF
TRBV5-6	TRBJ1-5	-	14	many	TGTGCCAGCAGCAACTGGGGAGGCAATCAGCCCCAGCATTTT	CASSNWGGNQPQHF
TRBV7-8	TRBJ2-3	-	16	-	TGTGCCAGCAGCTTAGTCCTAGGAACAGACACAGATACGCAGTATTTT	CASSLVLGTDTDTQYF
TRBV11-2	TRBJ2-3	TRBD1	16	few	TGTGCCAGCAGCTCGTTCCGGGACAGGGCCACAGATACGCAGTATTTT	CASSSFRDRATDTQYF
TRBV6-2/TRBV6-3	TRBJ2-5	TRBD2	15	few	TGTGCCAGCAGCTCGTATAGCGGGAGGTGGGAGACCCAGTACTTC	CASSSYSGRWETQYF
TRBV11-2	TRBJ1-1	-	14	-	TGTGCCAGCAGCTTTTCGACTGGGGTGACTGAAGCTTTCTTT	CASSFSTGVTEAFF
TRBV5-3	TRBJ2-7	-	13	-	TGTGCCAGAAGCTTCCGGCCTCTGACCGAGCAGTACTTC	CARSFRPLTEQYF
TRBV10-3	TRBJ2-1	-	14	-	TGTGCCACCGAACAGAAGAGCTCCTACAATGAGCAGTTCTTC	CATEQKSSYNEQFF
TRBV5-1	TRBJ2-7	-	14	few	TGCGCCAGCAGCCGTCTCCCAGGGGACTACGAGCAGTACTTC	CASSRLPGDYEQYF
TRBV25-1	TRBJ2-5	TRBD1	12	-	TGTGCCAGTCAGACAGGGGGAGAGACCCAGTACTTC	CASQTGGETQYF
TRBV11-2	TRBJ2-3	-	17	once	TGTGCCAGCAGCTTAGAACGTCGAGGCCTTAGCACAGATACGCAGTATTTT	CASSLERRGLSTDTQYF